The 26 T cell receptor beta chains presented below share a single source sample, sequenced in a study of human CD8 memory T cell subsets. TCR beta libraries were made by UMI-labeled 5' RACE. TCRdb re-analyzed the 5' RACE reads; it lists each CDR3 protein once, without DNA. The specimen's table records about 5,500 distinct CDR3 sequences. Sequencing used CD8+ T cells from PBMCs. The receptors were sampled from a human donor in good health.

CDR3 sequence reads: CASSSPGTDYNEQFF. V usage is TRBV4-1 and J usage is TRBJ2-1; TCRdb gives TRBD1 as the D gene, but with no DNA this cannot be confirmed. CDR3 size: 15 residues. CDR1 and CDR2 from the germline V gene are MGHRA and YSYEKL.

The chain employs TRBV4-3 and TRBJ1-2. The CDR3 covers 16 residues. The germline V gene has CDR1 LGHNA and CDR2 YSLEER. The CDR3: CASSQDWGAESYGYTF.

This clonotype counts as medium-sized (0.01 to 0.1%) by frequency. The J gene is TRBJ1-1, the V gene TRBV7-9; with no DNA, the TCRdb D assignment of TRBD1 cannot be verified. The germline V gene has CDR1 SEHNR and CDR2 FQNEAQ (reference sequence). The CDR3 length is 14 residues. CDR3 sequence reads: CASSAGTGDTEAFF.

This sequence joins TRBV15 and TRBJ2-1; the D call of TRBD1 rests on TCRdb alone, since no DNA is present to check it. In germline, CDR1 is LNHNV, CDR2 YYDKDF (reference sequence). This CDR3 is built from 13 residues. The CDR3 loop is CATSLGQGNEQFF.

Considering frequency, this clonotype is medium-sized (0.01 to 0.1%). This sequence joins TRBV29-1 and TRBJ1-1; the D call of TRBD1 rests on TCRdb alone, since no DNA is present to check it. The CDR3 has 13 amino acids. Germline assignment: CDR1 SQVTM and CDR2 ANQGSEA. The chain's CDR3 is CSVDLLDSLEAFF. Based on the CDR3 plus reference TRBV29-1 and TRBJ1-1, the full variable domain is SAVISQKPSRDICQRGTSLTIQCQVDSQVTMMFWYRQQPGQSLTLIATANQGSEATYESGFVIDKFPISRPNLTFSTLTVSNMSPEDSSIYLCSVDLLDSLEAFFGQGTRLTVV.

This chain links TRBV19 with TRBJ1-1; TCRdb's D call of TRBD1 is untestable without DNA. The CDR3 runs to 14 residues. Germline assignment: CDR1 LNHDA and CDR2 SQIVND (reference sequence). The CDR3 protein is CASKVPSGNTEAFF. Together with reference TRBV19 and TRBJ1-1, the CDR3 gives the full variable domain: DGGITQSPKYLFRKEGQNVTLSCEQNLNHDAMYWYRQDPGQGLRLIYYSQIVNDFQKGDIAEGYSVSREKKESFPLTVTSAQKNPTAFYLCASKVPSGNTEAFFGQGTRLTVV.

The chain links TRBV7-2 to TRBJ2-2; TCRdb reports TRBD1, a call that lacks DNA to check it against. The CDR3 runs 15 residues. CDR1 and CDR2 (germline): SGHTA, FQGNSA. The CDR3 protein is CASSSGTQNTGELFF.

V is TRBV4-2 and J is TRBJ2-1; TCRdb gives TRBD2 as the D gene, but with no DNA this cannot be confirmed. The germline V gene encodes CDR1 LGHNA and CDR2 YNFKEQ. CDR3 length: 13 amino acids. CDR3 sequence: CASSQFSGMGQFF.

The rearrangement links TRBV5-4 to TRBJ2-7; TCRdb outputs TRBD1, but without DNA this stays unchecked. This CDR3 is built from 14 residues. The V gene's germline CDR1 is SGHNT and CDR2 YYREEE (reference sequence). The CDR3 sequence is CASSSGTGAYEQYF.

The chain uses TRBV18 and TRBJ1-2; without DNA, the TCRdb call of TRBD1 cannot be checked. Per germline, CDR1 KGHSH and CDR2 LQKENI. The CDR3 length is 15 residues. The CDR3 is CASSPPNQGKTGYTF.

This clonotype counts as medium-sized by frequency. This chain connects TRBV6-5 to TRBJ2-3. CDR3 length equals 14 residues. Germline V gene sequence: CDR1 MNHEY, CDR2 SVGAGI. CDR3 protein: CASSSGYSTDTQYF.

This clonotype ranks as medium-sized in terms of frequency. The chain joins TRBV4-3 to TRBJ1-5; the TRBD1 assignment by TCRdb is unverifiable without DNA. CDR1 and CDR2 (germline): LGHNA, YSLEER. This CDR3 is 13 amino acids long. CDR3 sequence: CASSQTGGQPQHF.

The chain uses TRBV24-1 and TRBJ1-1; TCRdb calls TRBD1, which cannot be checked without DNA. This CDR3 contains 15 residues. Germline V gene lookup returns CDR1 KGHDR and CDR2 SFDVKD. CDR3 sequence: CATVAPKAKQAEAFF.

The V call is TRBV7-9, the J call TRBJ1-4; there is no DNA to check the TCRdb D call of TRBD1. The CDR3 contains 13 residues. CDR1 is SEHNR, CDR2 FQNEAQ, per germline (reference sequence). The CDR3 spells CASSPGGDEKLFF.

The chain combines TRBV5-5 with TRBJ2-1. Looked up from germline, CDR1 is SGHKS and CDR2 is YYEKEE (reference sequence). The length of the CDR3 is 16 residues. This CDR3 reads CASSLAPDSSYNEQFF.

This clonotype is identified as medium-sized (0.01 to 0.1%) from frequency. The chain links TRBV7-2 to TRBJ2-3; checking the TCRdb D call of TRBD2 is not possible without DNA. CDR1 SGHTA and CDR2 FQGNSA come from the germline V gene. CDR3 length: 19 residues. CDR3: CASSITGSLAGSRFDTQYF. Filled out from reference TRBV7-2 and TRBJ2-3, the complete variable domain reads GAGVSQSPSNKVTEKGKDVELRCDPISGHTALYWYRQSLGQGLEFLIYFQGNSAPDKSGLPSDRFSAERTGGSVSTLTIQRTQQEDSAVYLCASSITGSLAGSRFDTQYFGPGTRLTVL.

Its frequency marks this clonotype as medium-sized. The chain has TRBV28 and TRBJ2-7; TCRdb calls TRBD2, which cannot be checked without DNA. This CDR3 comprises 14 residues. Germline V gene data show CDR1 as MDHEN and CDR2 as SYDVKM. The CDR3: CASGEGLAIHEQYF.

This chain connects TRBV10-2 to TRBJ2-3; lacking DNA, the TRBD2 call made by TCRdb goes unchecked. The CDR3 extends over 15 amino acids. Per the germline V gene, CDR1 is WSHSY and CDR2 is SAAADI. The CDR3 is CASSVEASSTDTQYF.

Its frequency marks this clonotype as medium-sized. The CDR3 here is CASSTTGRSEQAFF. The chain couples TRBV13 to TRBJ1-1; absent DNA, TCRdb's TRBD1 call cannot be checked. This CDR3 comprises 14 residues. In germline, CDR1 is PRHDT, CDR2 FYEKMQ (reference sequence). The variable domain in full, with the rest retrieved from reference TRBV13 and TRBJ1-1, is AAGVIQSPRHLIKEKRETATLKCYPIPRHDTVYWYQQGPGQDPQFLISFYEKMQSDKGSIPDRFSAQQFSDYHSELNMSSLELGDSALYFCASSTTGRSEQAFFGQGTRLTVV.

This rearrangement joins TRBV3-1 to TRBJ2-7. The CDR3 is made up of 12 amino acids. The V gene's germline CDR1 is LGHDT and CDR2 YNNKEL (reference sequence). This CDR3 reads CASSHGSYEQYF.

V usage is TRBV12-3 or TRBV12-4 and J usage is TRBJ1-1. The CDR3 runs to 11 residues. The CDR3 is CASSSVGEAFF.

J is TRBJ1-4 and V is TRBV7-9. There are 16 residues in the CDR3. From germline, CDR1 is SEHNR and CDR2 FQNEAQ (reference sequence). The CDR3 sequence: CASSLGAVTANEKLFF.

According to its frequency, this clonotype is medium-sized. The chain couples TRBV4-1 to TRBJ1-4. The CDR3 runs to 15 residues. CDR1 and CDR2 (germline): MGHRA, YSYEKL. The CDR3 protein is CASSQDRQNYEKLFF.

This clonotype is deemed medium-sized (0.01 to 0.1%) by its frequency. The chain carries TRBV10-3 and TRBJ1-2; without DNA, the TCRdb call of TRBD1 cannot be checked. Germline lookup yields CDR1 ENHRY and CDR2 SYGVKD. This CDR3 region has 16 residues. This chain's CDR3 is CAISGIQGGGLNGYTF.

This chain links TRBV11-2 with TRBJ2-3; the D call from TCRdb, TRBD1, cannot be confirmed without DNA. The CDR3 runs 17 residues. Germline assignment: CDR1 SGHAT and CDR2 FQNNGV. CDR3: CASSFRPPGELTDTQYF. The entire variable domain, with the rest obtained from reference TRBV11-2 and TRBJ2-3, is as follows: EAGVAQSPRYKIIEKRQSVAFWCNPISGHATLYWYQQILGQGPKLLIQFQNNGVVDDSQLPKDRFSAERLKGVDSTLKIQPAKLEDSAVYLCASSFRPPGELTDTQYFGPGTRLTVL.

This clonotype is classed as medium-sized by frequency. This sequence joins TRBV11-2 and TRBJ1-1; TCRdb lists TRBD1, though no DNA is available to test this call. CDR1 and CDR2 (germline): SGHAT, FQNNGV. CDR3 length equals 16 residues. The chain's CDR3 is CASSLGGEGQGSEAFF.